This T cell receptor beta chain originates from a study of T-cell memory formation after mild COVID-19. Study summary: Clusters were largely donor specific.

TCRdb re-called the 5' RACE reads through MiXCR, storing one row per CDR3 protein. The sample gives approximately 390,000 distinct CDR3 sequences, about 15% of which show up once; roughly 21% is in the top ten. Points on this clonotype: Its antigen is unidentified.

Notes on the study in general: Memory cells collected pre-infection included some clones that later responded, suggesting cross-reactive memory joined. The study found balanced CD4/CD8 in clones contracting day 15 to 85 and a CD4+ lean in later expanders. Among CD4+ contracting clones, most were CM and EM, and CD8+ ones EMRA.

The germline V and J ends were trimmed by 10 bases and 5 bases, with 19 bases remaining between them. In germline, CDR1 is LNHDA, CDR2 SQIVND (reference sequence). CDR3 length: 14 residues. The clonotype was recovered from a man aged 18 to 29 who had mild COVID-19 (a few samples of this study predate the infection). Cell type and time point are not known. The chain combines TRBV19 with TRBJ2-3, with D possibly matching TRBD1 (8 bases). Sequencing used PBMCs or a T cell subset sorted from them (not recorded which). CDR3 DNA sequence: TGTGCCACTCACAGGGGGGGCCCGGGAGATACGCAGTATTTT. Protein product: CATHRGGPGDTQYF.